This TCR beta chain was profiled in a study of blood T cell repertoires in COVID-19. Trimming shortened V by 5 bases and J by 1 base, and 14 bases separated the two germline ends. The CDR3 has 15 amino acids. Germline V lookup: CDR1 MNHEY, CDR2 SVGAGI. As originally analysed: Nucleated cell counts were estimated from reference gene primer amplification. TCRdb's table, derived via immunoSEQ multiplex PCR, lists solely in-frame clones and lacks some. The DNA was the basis for D and trimming; V, J and clone size are from that table. The sample records roughly 190,000 clones, roughly three quarters being singletons.

Sequencing used peripheral blood. The TCR comes from a woman aged 45-59 years with active or convalescent COVID-19. The chain has TRBV6-5 and TRBJ1-1, with a possible D match to TRBD1 (6 bases). CDR3 sequence reads: CASSKGNRANTEAFF. The CDR3 nucleotides are TGTGCCAGCAGTAAGGGGAACAGGGCGAACACTGAAGCTTTCTTT.